The 5 T cell receptor beta chains presented below share a single source sample, sequenced in a study of control samples from healthy donors and cancer patients. Measured with immunoSEQ multiplex PCR; TCRdb has only the in-frame clones, and not every one. The data contain about 410,000 clones, approximately 92% of them seen just once; the ten biggest clones take up 5.5% to 7.5%. Sequenced: PBMCs. These receptors originate from a man aged 35-49 years with head and neck cancer.

This rearrangement joins TRBV18 to TRBJ2-7; 7 bases align to TRBD1. The CDR3 spans 14 residues. V dropped 4 bases and J dropped 0; count of bases not matched to a gene: 3. Germline CDR1 is KGHSH and CDR2 is LQKENI. CDR3 region: CASSRGTDSYEQYF. The CDR3 nucleotides are TGTGCCAGCTCACGGGGGACAGACTCCTACGAGCAGTACTTC.

The rearrangement joins TRBV27 to TRBJ2-7, with TRBD2 matching over 12 bases. The CDR3 contains 15 residues. Trimming took 4 bases from V and 7 from J; bases not matched to a gene: 8. CDR1 MNHEY and CDR2 SMNVEV come from the germline V gene (reference sequence). In DNA, the CDR3 is TGTGCCAGCAGTTACGGACTAGCGGGGTCGGGGGAGCAGTACTTC. It codes for CASSYGLAGSGEQYF.

The chain is built from TRBV10-3 and TRBJ2-3; the D gene is possibly TRBD2 (6 bases). V lost 6 bases and J 2 bases, leaving 18 bases between the germline ends. Germline V CDR1 and CDR2: ENHRY, SYGVKD. The CDR3 totals 16 residues. This chain's CDR3 is CAISGGANGATDTQYF. The CDR3, as DNA: TGTGCCATCAGCGGAGGGGCGAACGGTGCCACAGATACGCAGTATTTT.

The chain is built from TRBV28 and TRBJ2-7; 7 bases map to TRBD2. The CDR3 spans 16 residues. CDR1 and CDR2 from the germline V gene are MDHEN and SYDVKM. V trimming: 3 bases; J trimming: 4 bases; junction bases outside the gene matches: 12. In DNA form, the CDR3 reads TGTGCCAGCAGTTTGAGCGGGGCACCGACCCCTTACGAGCAGTACTTC. Translated: CASSLSGAPTPYEQYF.

The rearrangement uses TRBV28 and TRBJ2-4; D is possibly TRBD1 (6 bases). The CDR3 extends over 13 amino acids. CDR1 is MDHEN, CDR2 SYDVKM, per germline. Trimming removed 8 bases at V and 9 bases at J, with 17 bases between. The CDR3 is CASGLRGVVIQYF. CDR3 DNA sequence: TGTGCCAGCGGCCTCAGGGGAGTCGTCATTCAGTACTTC.